These 20 T cell receptor beta chains were sequenced from one sample in a study of response to subunit inactivated influenza vaccine. TCRdb itself ran the RT-PCR reads through MiXCR, one entry per CDR3 protein. This sample carries roughly 500,000 distinct CDR3 sequences, 25% of them seen once, and the ten largest clones take approximately 1.9%. This material consisted of CD4+ T cells sorted from PBMCs, taken roughly 5 days after vaccination. All receptors come from a man aged 45-65 years who received an inactivated influenza vaccine.

This clonotype was observed a few times. This rearrangement joins TRBV20-1 to TRBJ1-6, with 9 bases matching TRBD1. Germline CDR1 is DFQATT and CDR2 is SNEGSKA (reference sequence). This CDR3 is 14 amino acids long. Trimming took 3 bases from V and 9 from J; bases not matched to a gene: 6. The CDR3 reads CSASEDRGISPLHF. The CDR3 DNA reads as TGCAGTGCTAGCGAGGACAGGGGTATTTCACCCCTCCACTTT.

This chain joins TRBV20-1 and TRBJ2-4; D uncertain. CDR1 is DFQATT and CDR2 is SNEGSKA in the germline V gene (reference sequence). The CDR3 sequence is 14 residues long. Trimming left V 6 bases short and J 0 bases short, with 12 bases between. CDR3 loop: CSARNPLAKNIQYF. As DNA, the CDR3 is TGCAGTGCCCGAAATCCTCTAGCCAAAAACATTCAGTACTTC.

This clonotype has just a few counts. This chain links TRBV6-2 or TRBV6-3 with TRBJ2-7; D unclear. The CDR3 runs 17 residues. Trimming took off 0 bases at V and 0 bases at J, with 15 bases between the two ends. CDR1 and CDR2 from the germline V gene are MNHEY and SVGEGT. Here the CDR3 DNA reads TGTGCCAGCAGTTACTCGACGTCAGGCTCCTTCTCCTACGAGCAGTACTTC. Translated, it gives CASSYSTSGSFSYEQYF.

This clonotype came up a few times. The chain joins TRBV6-2 or TRBV6-3 to TRBJ2-5; TRBD2 is a possible D gene (7 bases). The CDR3 is 17 amino acids. CDR1 and CDR2 (germline): MNHEY, SVGEGT. V lost 2 bases, J lost 0 bases, and 16 bases lay in between. As DNA, the CDR3 is TGTGCCAGCAGTTACGGAGGGGGGGCGGGGTACCAAGAGACCCAGTACTTC. Translation: CASSYGGGAGYQETQYF.

The rearrangement uses TRBV15 and TRBJ2-2, with 7 bases matching TRBD2. J lost 6 bases, V lost 5 bases, and 3 bases had no gene match. In germline, CDR1 is LNHNV, CDR2 YYDKDF (reference sequence). This CDR3 has 13 amino acids. In nucleotides, the CDR3 is TGTGCCACCAGCGGTGGGGGGGCCGGGGAGCTGTTTTTT. This translates into CATSGGGAGELFF.

This clonotype showed up just a few times. The V call is TRBV12-3 or TRBV12-4, the J call TRBJ2-1; no clear D gene. V was pared by 6 bases and J by 7 bases, with 10 bases between. The length of the CDR3 is 12 residues. For the CDR3, the DNA is TGTGCCAGCAGCTCGAGCGTTAATGAGCAGTTCTTC. It translates to CASSSSVNEQFF.

The J gene is TRBJ2-1, the V gene TRBV20-1; TRBD2 aligns across 14 bases. Germline CDR1 is DFQATT and CDR2 is SNEGSKA (reference sequence). V dropped 0 bases and J dropped 7; count of bases not matched to a gene: 5. This CDR3 comprises 16 residues. The CDR3 region has the DNA TGCAGTGCTAGAGACGCGACTAGCGGGAGGGATAATGAGCAGTTCTTC. Its translation is CSARDATSGRDNEQFF.

This clonotype was detected a few times. The rearrangement links TRBV20-1 to TRBJ2-3; 9 bases line up with TRBD1. J lost 2 bases, V lost 4 bases, and 7 bases had no gene match. This CDR3 comprises 15 residues. The germline CDR1 and CDR2 sequences are DFQATT and SNEGSKA (reference sequence). DNA of the CDR3: TGCAGTGCTATGAGAACAGGGGGCTACACAGATACGCAGTATTTT. Protein: CSAMRTGGYTDTQYF.

This clonotype has just a few counts. The rearrangement uses TRBV24-1 and TRBJ2-1; 7 nucleotides line up with TRBD1. The CDR3 is made up of 14 amino acids. The V segment lost 4 bases and the J segment 8 bases; nucleotides outside the gene matches: 7. Germline CDR1 is KGHDR and CDR2 is SFDVKD. The CDR3 coding sequence is TGTGCCACCAGTGACCGGACAGGAACCGATGAGCAGTTCTTC. Translated: CATSDRTGTDEQFF.

In this sample, this clonotype turned up a few times. CDR3 sequence (DNA): TGTGCCATGCGGCAGGGGGCTGGTTACAATGAGCAGTTCTTC. It translates to CAMRQGAGYNEQFF. J is TRBJ2-1 and V is TRBV6-2 or TRBV6-3, with 8 positions matching TRBD1. With 10 bases clipped from V and 4 bases from J, the junction kept 9 bases outside the gene matches. CDR1 and CDR2 (germline): MNHEY, SVGEGT. This CDR3 spans 14 amino acids.

The rearrangement links TRBV7-9 to TRBJ2-1, with D uncertain. V lost 7 bases and J 2 bases, leaving 15 bases between the germline ends. Germline V lookup: CDR1 SEHNR, CDR2 FQNEAQ (reference sequence). The CDR3 is 15 residues long. The CDR3 sequence is CASTPIAATYNEQFF. The CDR3 DNA reads TGTGCCAGCACCCCCATCGCGGCCACCTACAATGAGCAGTTCTTC.

This clonotype was counted only a few times. The chain joins TRBV10-2 to TRBJ2-3; 8 nucleotides align to TRBD2. The junction had 0 bases not matched to a gene; V was cut back by 1 base and J by 3 bases. Germline assignment: CDR1 WSHSY and CDR2 SAAADI. This CDR3 is 14 amino acids long. DNA of the CDR3: TGCGCCAGCAGTGAGTTAGCGGGGACAGATACGCAGTATTTT. The encoded protein is CASSELAGTDTQYF.

The table lists this clonotype with a few counts. The gene calls are TRBV20-1 and TRBJ2-7, with D possibly matching TRBD1 (6 bases). Trimming stripped 6 bases from V and 4 bases from J, with 19 bases between. This CDR3 is 14 amino acids long. The germline V gene has CDR1 DFQATT and CDR2 SNEGSKA (reference sequence). This CDR3 reads CSASRDNRGYEQYF. The CDR3 DNA sequence: TGCAGTGCCTCCCGGGACAATCGGGGTTACGAGCAGTACTTC.

This chain connects TRBV20-1 to TRBJ2-7; D is perhaps TRBD2 (6 bases). This CDR3 region has 14 residues. The V and J ends lost 2 bases and 5 bases respectively, with 16 bases between them. The germline V gene encodes CDR1 DFQATT and CDR2 SNEGSKA (reference sequence). The chain's CDR3 is CSARWPGLHNEQYF. For the CDR3, the DNA is TGCAGTGCTAGATGGCCGGGACTCCACAACGAGCAGTACTTC.

This clonotype has just a few counts. This chain links TRBV12-3 or TRBV12-4 with TRBJ2-2; D might be TRBD2 (5 bases). This CDR3 spans 12 amino acids. Trimming pared 8 bases from V and 6 bases from J, leaving 10 bases between. The CDR3 region has the DNA TGTGCCAGCGGACCAGCGGCCGGGGAGCTGTTTTTT. This gives the protein CASGPAAGELFF.

The chain links TRBV7-9 to TRBJ2-7; D may be TRBD2 (6 bases). Germline lookup yields CDR1 SEHNR and CDR2 FQNEAQ (reference sequence). Trimming shortened V by 4 bases and J by 1 base, and 14 bases separated the two germline ends. This CDR3 is 15 amino acids long. The CDR3 bases are TGTGCCAGCAGCTCCTTCTTCGCGGGATCCTACGAGCAGTACTTC. This translates into CASSSFFAGSYEQYF.

The V call is TRBV5-6, the J call TRBJ2-3, with D maybe TRBD2 (5 bases). Germline loops: CDR1 SGHDT, CDR2 YYEEEE. V lost 0 bases and J lost 2, with 13 bases in between. The CDR3 runs 16 residues. The CDR3 DNA follows: TGTGCCAGCAGCTTGGTCGGGCAGCGGCTCACAGATACGCAGTATTTT. It is translated as CASSLVGQRLTDTQYF.

The J gene is TRBJ2-2, the V gene TRBV12-3 or TRBV12-4; D is perhaps TRBD1 or TRBD2 (5 bases each). The CDR3 runs to 17 residues. V was clipped by 6 bases and J by 0 bases, with 17 bases between them. The CDR3 loop is CASSLALTASNTGELFF. CDR3 nucleotide sequence: TGTGCCAGCAGCCTAGCCCTGACAGCCTCGAACACCGGGGAGCTGTTTTTT.

The chain uses TRBV7-2 and TRBJ2-1, with no clear D. The CDR3 loop spans 12 amino acids. Germline V gene data show CDR1 as SGHTA and CDR2 as FQGNSA. The V end was cut by 4 bases, the J end by 7 bases, with 8 bases between. CDR3 protein: CASSWSENEQFF. CDR3 bases: TGTGCCAGCAGCTGGAGCGAGAATGAGCAGTTCTTC.

This clonotype has a handful of counts. The rearrangement uses TRBV7-9 and TRBJ2-7; D might be TRBD1 or TRBD2, each matching 5 bases. The germline V gene encodes CDR1 SEHNR and CDR2 FQNEAQ (reference sequence). The CDR3 runs to 16 residues. Deletions cut 3 bases from V and 2 bases from J, with 17 bases between. The CDR3: CASSFMQLGVPYEQYF. For the CDR3, the DNA is TGTGCCAGCAGCTTTATGCAACTGGGGGTCCCCTACGAGCAGTACTTC.